Listed here are 25 T cell receptor beta chains from one sample, sequenced in a study of blood T cell repertoires in COVID-19. The repertoire was sequenced with immunoSEQ multiplex PCR; TCRdb's copy has only in-frame clones and lacks some. The sample holds roughly 9,200 clones; under 90% are singletons and the top ten take about 7.4%. The sequenced sample consisted of peripheral blood. These receptors came from a man in his sixties or seventies with active COVID-19.

This chain connects TRBV5-1 to TRBJ2-3; D might be TRBD1 (5 bases). This CDR3 has 14 residues. V gave up 2 bases and J gave up 2 bases, with 9 bases separating them. Germline V gene lookup returns CDR1 SGHRS and CDR2 YFSETQ. CDR3 coding DNA: TGCGCCAGCAGCTTACAAGGGGTCACAGATACGCAGTATTTT. It translates to CASSLQGVTDTQYF.

The V gene is TRBV11-2, the J gene TRBJ2-6; TRBD2 agrees at 7 bases. The CDR3 contains 18 residues. With 3 bases clipped from V and 0 bases from J, the junction kept 8 bases outside the gene matches. Germline-derived CDR1 and CDR2 are SGHAT and FQNNGV. For the CDR3, the DNA is TGTGCCAGCAGCTTCCCCGCTAGCGGCCGCTCTGGGGCCAACGTCCTGACTTTC. Encoded protein: CASSFPASGRSGANVLTF.

The rearrangement joins TRBV5-1 to TRBJ2-1; 10 bases are a match to TRBD2. The CDR3 is 17 residues long. In germline, CDR1 is SGHRS, CDR2 YFSETQ. J lost 3 bases, V lost 4 bases, and 10 bases had no gene match. DNA of the CDR3: TGCGCCAGCAGCGCGGGACTAGCGAGTATTCTCTACAATGAGCAGTTCTTC. It is translated as CASSAGLASILYNEQFF.

The rearrangement links TRBV27 to TRBJ2-1; TRBD2 aligns across 12 bases. The V gene's germline CDR1 is MNHEY and CDR2 SMNVEV (reference sequence). This CDR3 contains 17 residues. V lost 5 bases, J lost 0 bases, and 5 bases stayed unmatched. The CDR3 sequence: CASSGLAGMVSYNEQFF. For the CDR3, the DNA is TGTGCCAGCAGTGGACTAGCGGGAATGGTCTCCTACAATGAGCAGTTCTTC.

The chain couples TRBV27 to TRBJ2-1; 10 bases line up with TRBD2. CDR1 MNHEY and CDR2 SMNVEV come from the germline V gene (reference sequence). The CDR3 extends over 16 amino acids. V was clipped by 7 bases and J by 4 bases; unmatched bases: 10. This CDR3 is CASNLGGTSVYNEQFF. Written as DNA, the CDR3 is TGTGCCAGCAATCTGGGGGGGACTAGCGTATACAATGAGCAGTTCTTC.

The V call is TRBV10-3, the J call TRBJ1-1, with 7 bases identical to TRBD1. Losses at the gene ends were 5 bases for V and 3 bases for J; bases not matched to a gene: 9. This CDR3 spans 15 amino acids. The germline CDR1 and CDR2 sequences are ENHRY and SYGVKD. The CDR3 protein is CAISLIQGRDTEAFF. The CDR3, as DNA: TGTGCCATCAGTCTAATACAGGGGCGAGACACTGAAGCTTTCTTT.

By sample fraction, this clone is medium-sized. The rearrangement links TRBV30 to TRBJ1-4, with no clear D. Germline assignment: CDR1 GTSNPN and CDR2 SVGIG (reference sequence). V shed 4 bases and J shed 12 bases, with 18 bases lying between them. The CDR3 spans 13 residues. The CDR3 loop reads CAWTLSPGEQLFF. The CDR3, as DNA: TGTGCCTGGACCCTAAGTCCCGGGGAGCAACTGTTTTTT.

This chain links TRBV28 with TRBJ1-4; no reliable D call. Germline-derived CDR1 and CDR2 are MDHEN and SYDVKM. The V end was cut by 4 bases, the J end by 4 bases, with 13 bases between. This CDR3 region has 15 residues. CDR3 protein: CASSSLSRLNEKLFF. CDR3 coding DNA: TGTGCCAGCAGTTCATTATCCAGACTTAATGAAAAACTGTTTTTT.

Of note for this clone: At the DNA level, this CDR3 is encoded by other sequences in the same sample as well. The chain has TRBV3-1 (or the pseudogene TRBV3-2) and TRBJ2-5, with D possibly matching TRBD1 (5 bases). V lost 2 bases, J lost 5 bases, and 6 bases lay in between. The length of the CDR3 is 12 residues. CDR1 and CDR2 from the germline V gene are LGHDT and YNNKEL (reference sequence). The CDR3: CASSQQGETQYF. The CDR3, as DNA: TGTGCCAGCAGCCAACAGGGTGAGACCCAGTACTTC.

V gene TRBV27 combines with J gene TRBJ2-3; D possibly corresponds to TRBD2 (5 bases). The CDR3 is made up of 14 amino acids. Trimming removed 5 bases from V and 6 bases from J, with 15 bases in between. From germline, CDR1 is MNHEY and CDR2 SMNVEV (reference sequence). Written as DNA, the CDR3 is TGTGCCAGCAGTCCGTTGAGGACTCAGGATACGCAGTATTTT. This encodes CASSPLRTQDTQYF.

V gene TRBV7-2 combines with J gene TRBJ1-5; D gene ambiguous. CDR1 and CDR2 from the germline V gene are SGHTA and FQGNSA. The CDR3 spans 13 residues. V was pared by 5 bases and J by 2 bases, with 7 bases between. The CDR3, as DNA: TGTGCCAGCAGCCCCTCCCGCAATCAGCCCCAGCATTTT. Translation gives CASSPSRNQPQHF.

The chain couples TRBV11-2 to TRBJ2-7; 9 bases agree with TRBD1. Germline V gene data show CDR1 as SGHAT and CDR2 as FQNNGV. The CDR3 covers 15 residues. Trimming took 6 bases from V and 4 from J; bases not matched to a gene: 10. CDR3 protein: CASRTAGQGFYEQYF. The CDR3 nucleotides are TGTGCCAGCAGAACGGCGGGACAGGGTTTTTACGAGCAGTACTTC.

The CDR3 protein is CASSQPSGSNSNEQFF. In DNA form, the CDR3 reads TGTGCCAGCAGCCAACCTAGCGGGAGCAACTCCAATGAGCAGTTCTTC. V usage is TRBV3-1 (or the pseudogene TRBV3-2) and J usage is TRBJ2-1, with 10 bases aligning to TRBD2. CDR1 is LGHDT, CDR2 YNNKEL, per germline (reference sequence). CDR3 length equals 16 residues. With 2 bases clipped from V and 6 bases from J, the junction kept 7 bases outside the gene matches.

The chain joins TRBV18 to TRBJ1-3; D perhaps matches TRBD1 (5 bases). Germline V CDR1 and CDR2: KGHSH, LQKENI. The CDR3 runs 15 residues. The V end was cut by 4 bases, the J end by 0 bases, with 10 bases between. CDR3 in DNA: TGTGCCAGCTCACGTCCGGGGGGCTCTGGAAACACCATATATTTT. Encoded protein: CASSRPGGSGNTIYF.

V and J are TRBV5-4 and TRBJ1-1; 12 bases match TRBD1. Germline V gene lookup returns CDR1 SGHNT and CDR2 YYREEE (reference sequence). The CDR3 is 16 amino acids. The V segment lost 2 bases and the J segment 4 bases; nucleotides outside the gene matches: 6. The CDR3: CASSFGGTGGFTEAFF. The CDR3 DNA sequence: TGTGCCAGCAGCTTTGGTGGGACAGGGGGCTTCACTGAAGCTTTCTTT. Filled out from reference TRBV5-4 and TRBJ1-1, the complete variable domain reads ETGVTQSPTHLIKTRGQQVTLRCSSQSGHNTVSWYQQALGQGPQFIFQYYREEENGRGNFPPRFSGLQFPNYSSELNVNALELDDSALYLCASSFGGTGGFTEAFFGQGTRLTVV.

The chain links TRBV9 to TRBJ2-2, with a weak D call TRBD1 (6 bases). CDR1 is SGDLS and CDR2 is YYNGEE in the germline V gene. The CDR3 spans 16 residues. V was cut by 3 bases and J by 0 bases, with 12 bases left in between. As DNA, the CDR3 is TGTGCCAGCAGCGAACAGGGTGGGTCGAACACCGGGGAGCTGTTTTTT. Amino acids: CASSEQGGSNTGELFF.

CDR3 DNA: TGTGCCAGCAGCGACCGGGACTCTCGAGGAGATACGCAGTATTTT. It specifies CASSDRDSRGDTQYF. The chain couples TRBV9 to TRBJ2-3; maybe TRBD2 (6 bases). V dropped 3 bases and J dropped 5 bases, with 16 bases sitting between them. Germline V lookup: CDR1 SGDLS, CDR2 YYNGEE. CDR3 size: 15 residues. Full variable domain (missing parts from reference TRBV9 and TRBJ2-3): DSGVTQTPKHLITATGQRVTLRCSPRSGDLSVYWYQQSLDQGLQFLIQYYNGEERAKGNILERFSAQQFPDLHSELNLSSLELGDSALYFCASSDRDSRGDTQYFGPGTRLTVL.

This sequence joins TRBV6-6 and TRBJ2-7; the match to TRBD1 covers 8 bases. Germline values: CDR1 MNHNY, CDR2 SVGAGI (reference sequence). The CDR3 has 13 amino acids. V shed 7 bases, J shed 1 base, and the junction held 3 bases outside the gene matches. The CDR3: CASIGQGSYEQYF. CDR3 coding DNA: TGTGCCAGCATAGGACAGGGTTCCTACGAGCAGTACTTC.

Written as DNA, the CDR3 is TGTGCCAGCAGTTACTTAGCGGGAGTTGCCGGGGAGCTGTTTTTT. Translated: CASSYLAGVAGELFF. V usage is TRBV6-5 and J usage is TRBJ2-2; 9 bases map to TRBD2. Germline V gene sequence: CDR1 MNHEY, CDR2 SVGAGI. The CDR3 runs 15 residues. V trimming: 1 base; J trimming: 6 bases; junction bases outside the gene matches: 3.

This clone was detected once. The V and J genes are TRBV7-9 and TRBJ2-1; D perhaps matches TRBD1 (6 bases). CDR3 length: 14 amino acids. Between the trimmed V and J ends, which lost 5 bases and 4 bases, there was a span of 12 bases. From germline, CDR1 is SEHNR and CDR2 FQNEAQ (reference sequence). CDR3 residues: CASSPGTPYNEQFF. In nucleotides, the CDR3 is TGTGCCAGCAGCCCGGGGACACCGTACAATGAGCAGTTCTTC.

This clone was seen once. This CDR3 is CASSFQAGLETQYF. CDR3 nucleotides: TGTGCCAGCAGCTTTCAAGCGGGACTGGAGACCCAGTACTTC. This rearrangement joins TRBV7-9 to TRBJ2-5; 7 bases line up with TRBD2. Germline values: CDR1 SEHNR, CDR2 FQNEAQ (reference sequence). After removal of 3 bases from V and 5 bases from J, the junction contained 6 bases not matched to a gene. The CDR3 is 14 residues long.

This rearrangement joins TRBV5-1 to TRBJ1-2, with D perhaps matching TRBD1 (5 bases). The CDR3 extends over 15 amino acids. The V gene's germline CDR1 is SGHRS and CDR2 YFSETQ. V was pared by 4 bases and J by 0 bases, with 13 bases between. CDR3 nucleotides: TGCGCCAGCAGCGATGGGGCAGGAGCTAACTATGGCTACACCTTC. It specifies CASSDGAGANYGYTF.

The chain couples TRBV12-5 to TRBJ2-5; 7 bases are shared with TRBD2. Germline V lookup: CDR1 LGHNT, CDR2 FRNRAP. This CDR3 contains 13 residues. V shed 8 bases and J 5 bases; nucleotides not matched to a gene: 8. DNA for the CDR3: TGTGCTAGTTCTAACGGGGGGAGGGAGACCCAGTACTTC. Protein product: CASSNGGRETQYF.

This sequence joins TRBV18 and TRBJ1-2; D is undetermined. Germline V gene sequence: CDR1 KGHSH, CDR2 LQKENI. This CDR3 is 14 amino acids long. Trimming stripped 3 bases from V and 0 bases from J, with 8 bases between. CDR3 sequence reads: CASSPASTNYGYTF. As DNA, the CDR3 is TGTGCCAGCTCACCGGCCTCGACTAACTATGGCTACACCTTC.

This chain joins TRBV7-9 and TRBJ1-5; D gene unclear. The V end lost 5 bases, the J end lost 4 bases, and 15 bases lay between the germline ends. Looked up from germline, CDR1 is SEHNR and CDR2 is FQNEAQ (reference sequence). The length of the CDR3 is 15 residues. DNA of the CDR3: TGTGCCAGCAGCCCCTCCGGGTCGAATAATCAGCCCCAGCATTTT. Its protein product is CASSPSGSNNQPQHF.